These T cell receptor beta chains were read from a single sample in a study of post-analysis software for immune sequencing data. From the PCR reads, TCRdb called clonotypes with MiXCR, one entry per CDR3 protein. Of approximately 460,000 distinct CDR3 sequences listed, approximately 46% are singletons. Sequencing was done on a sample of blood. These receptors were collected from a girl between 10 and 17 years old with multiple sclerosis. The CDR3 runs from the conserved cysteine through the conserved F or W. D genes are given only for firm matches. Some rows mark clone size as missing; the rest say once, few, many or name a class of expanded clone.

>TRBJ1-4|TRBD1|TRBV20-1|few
CSARQGSREKLFF
TGCAGTGCTCGACAGGGGTCGCGTGAAAAACTGTTTTTT
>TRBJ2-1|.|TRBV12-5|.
CASGLVNNEQFF
TGTGCTAGTGGTTTGGTAAACAATGAGCAGTTCTTC
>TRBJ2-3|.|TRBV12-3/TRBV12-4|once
CASGPTSPASDTQYF
TGTGCCAGCGGACCTACTAGCCCAGCGTCAGATACGCAGTATTTT
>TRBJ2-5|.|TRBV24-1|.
CATSDPGSSGETQYF
TGTGCCACCAGTGACCCTGGGAGTAGCGGAGAGACCCAGTACTTC
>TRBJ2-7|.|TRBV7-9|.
CASSHRDRGYEQYF
TGTGCCAGCAGCCACCGGGACCGCGGCTACGAGCAGTACTTC
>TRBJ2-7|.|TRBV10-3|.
CAIKGVDYEQYF
TGTGCCATCAAGGGGGTAGACTACGAGCAGTACTTC
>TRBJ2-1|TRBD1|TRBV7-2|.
CASSSSTGQVRFF
TGTGCCAGCAGCTCATCCACGGGACAGGTTCGGTTCTTC
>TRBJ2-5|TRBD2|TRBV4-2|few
CASSQEWTSGRKEAQYF
TGTGCCAGCAGCCAAGAGTGGACTAGCGGGAGAAAAGAGGCCCAGTACTTC
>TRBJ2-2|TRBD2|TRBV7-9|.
CASRRTSGRENTGELFF
TGTGCCAGCAGGCGGACTAGCGGGAGAGAGAACACCGGGGAGCTGTTTTTT
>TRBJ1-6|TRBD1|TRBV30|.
CAWSVPTGAYSPLHF
TGTGCCTGGAGTGTACCAACAGGGGCATATTCACCCCTCCACTTT
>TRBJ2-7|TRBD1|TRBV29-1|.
CSVNTGGSYEQYF
TGCAGCGTCAACACAGGGGGAAGCTACGAGCAGTACTTC
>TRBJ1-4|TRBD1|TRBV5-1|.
CASSPFDRDPATNEKLFF
TGCGCCAGCAGCCCATTTGACAGGGATCCGGCAACTAATGAAAAACTGTTTTTT
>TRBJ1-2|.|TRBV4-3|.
CASSQDRSGAPGGYTF
TGCGCCAGCAGCCAAGATAGGTCGGGGGCTCCAGGTGGCTACACCTTC
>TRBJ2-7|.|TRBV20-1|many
CSARDRGSTYEQYF
TGCAGTGCTAGAGATCGAGGGAGTACCTACGAGCAGTACTTC
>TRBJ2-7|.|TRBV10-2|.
CASSDTTYEQYF
TGCGCCAGCAGTGACACAACCTACGAGCAGTACTTC
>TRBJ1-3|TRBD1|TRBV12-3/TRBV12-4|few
CASSPYRVTGASGNTIYF
TGTGCCAGCAGCCCCTACCGAGTCACAGGGGCTTCTGGAAACACCATATATTTT
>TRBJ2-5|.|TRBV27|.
CASGAYQETQYF
TGTGCCAGCGGGGCCTACCAAGAGACCCAGTACTTC
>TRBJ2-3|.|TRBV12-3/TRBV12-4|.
CASSLRGRFTDTQYF
TGTGCCAGCAGTTTAAGAGGGCGGTTCACAGATACGCAGTATTTT
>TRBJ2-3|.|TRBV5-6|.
CASSLLGKGTDTQYF
TGTGCCAGCAGCTTGCTTGGTAAGGGCACAGATACGCAGTATTTT
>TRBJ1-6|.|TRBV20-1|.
CSAREAGNNSPLHF
TGCAGTGCTAGAGAGGCAGGGAACAATTCACCCCTCCACTTT
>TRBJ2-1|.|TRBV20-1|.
CSARPGYSYNEQFF
TGCAGTGCTAGACCGGGATACTCCTACAATGAGCAGTTCTTC
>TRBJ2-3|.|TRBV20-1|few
CSAAGQGNTDTQYF
TGCAGTGCCGCTGGGCAGGGGAACACAGATACGCAGTATTTT
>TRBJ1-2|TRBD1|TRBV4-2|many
CASSQEMATGGSYGYTF
TGTGCCAGCAGCCAAGAAATGGCGACAGGGGGATCCTATGGCTACACCTTC
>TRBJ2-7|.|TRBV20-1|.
CSAHRAGKGYEQYF
TGCAGTGCTCATCGGGCAGGGAAGGGGTACGAGCAGTACTTC
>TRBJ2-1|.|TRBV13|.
CASSLGLDEQFF
TGTGCCAGCAGCTTAGGTCTGGATGAGCAGTTCTTC
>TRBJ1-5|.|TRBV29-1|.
CSAVTGRYNQPQHF
TGCAGTGCCGTTACAGGGAGGTACAATCAGCCCCAGCATTTT
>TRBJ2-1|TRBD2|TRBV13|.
CASSLASGMGLAGGLNEQFF
TGTGCCAGCAGCTTAGCTTCGGGGATGGGACTAGCGGGAGGCTTGAATGAGCAGTTCTTC
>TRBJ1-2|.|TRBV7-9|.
CASRADSLGHGYTF
TGTGCCAGCAGGGCGGACTCTCTAGGACATGGCTACACCTTC
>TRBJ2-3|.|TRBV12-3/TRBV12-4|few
CASSLESFTDTQYF
TGTGCCAGCAGTTTAGAGTCTTTCACAGATACGCAGTATTTT
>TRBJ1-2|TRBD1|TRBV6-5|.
CASSYSISDRPLYGYTF
TGTGCCAGCAGTTACTCGATCTCGGACAGGCCCCTCTATGGCTACACCTTC
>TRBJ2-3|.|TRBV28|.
CASSPTGSNPTDTQYF
TGTGCCAGCAGCCCTACCGGGAGTAATCCCACAGATACGCAGTATTTT
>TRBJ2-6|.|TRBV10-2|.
CASSEFVSGANVLTF
TGCGCCAGCAGTGAGTTTGTTTCTGGGGCCAACGTCCTGACTTTC
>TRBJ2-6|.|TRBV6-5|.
CASKRGSSGANVLTF
TGTGCCAGCAAACGGGGCAGCTCTGGGGCCAACGTCCTGACTTTC
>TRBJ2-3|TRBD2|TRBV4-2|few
CASSQELSAGGGSDTQYF
TGTGCCAGCAGCCAAGAGCTATCAGCGGGAGGAGGTTCAGATACGCAGTATTTT
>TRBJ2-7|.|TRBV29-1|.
CSGMRGSSYEQYF
TGCAGCGGTATGAGAGGCTCCTCCTACGAGCAGTACTTC
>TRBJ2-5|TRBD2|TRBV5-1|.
CASSFASGSRNEQYF
TGCGCCAGCAGCTTCGCTAGCGGGAGTCGTAATGAGCAGTACTTC
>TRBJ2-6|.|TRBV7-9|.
CASSLLQNLSGANVLTF
TGTGCCAGCAGCCTACTACAGAACCTCTCTGGGGCCAACGTCCTGACTTTC
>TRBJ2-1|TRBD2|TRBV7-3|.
CASSLNRQASGSINEQFF
TGTGCCAGCAGCTTAAATAGGCAGGCTAGCGGGAGTATCAATGAGCAGTTCTTC